This entry is about one T cell receptor beta chain. TCRdb processed the 5' RACE reads anew with MiXCR; each CDR3 protein has one entry. The sample carries 300,000 to 400,000 distinct CDR3 sequences, about 15% recorded once. This CDR3 has 13 residues. V was shortened by 5 bases and J by 6 bases, with 10 bases between the two germline ends. This entry comes from a study of T-cell memory formation after mild COVID-19. Overall study context: The two donors had largely donor-specific TCR clusters.

The sequence was obtained from a man between 18 and 35 years old who had mild COVID-19 (a few samples of this study predate the infection). Cell type and time point are not known. The gene calls are TRBV12-3 or TRBV12-4 and TRBJ2-2; maybe TRBD2 (6 bases). Material: PBMCs or a T cell subset sorted from them (not recorded which). The CDR3 loop reads CASSTASAGELFF. CDR3 in DNA: TGTGCCAGCAGTACCGCTAGCGCCGGGGAGCTGTTTTTT.